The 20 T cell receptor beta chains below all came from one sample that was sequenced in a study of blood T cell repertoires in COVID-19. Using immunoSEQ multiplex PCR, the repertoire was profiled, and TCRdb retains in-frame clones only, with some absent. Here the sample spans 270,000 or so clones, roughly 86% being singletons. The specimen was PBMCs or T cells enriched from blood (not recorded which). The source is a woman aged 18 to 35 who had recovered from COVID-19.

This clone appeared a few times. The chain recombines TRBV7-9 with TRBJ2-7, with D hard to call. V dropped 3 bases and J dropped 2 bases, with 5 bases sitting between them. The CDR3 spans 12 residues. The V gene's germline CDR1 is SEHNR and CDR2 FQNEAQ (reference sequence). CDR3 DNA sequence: TGTGCCAGCAGCTTCTCAGCCTACGAGCAGTACTTC. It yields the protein CASSFSAYEQYF.

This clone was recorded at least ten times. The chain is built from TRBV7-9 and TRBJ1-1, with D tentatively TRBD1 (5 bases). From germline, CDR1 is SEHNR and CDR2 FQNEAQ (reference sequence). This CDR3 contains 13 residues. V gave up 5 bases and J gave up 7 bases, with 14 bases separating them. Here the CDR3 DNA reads TGTGCCAGCAGCCCGAAGGGGCCTTATGAAGCTTTCTTT. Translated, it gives CASSPKGPYEAFF.

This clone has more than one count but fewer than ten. CDR3 sequence (DNA): TGTGCTAGTGCTCGAAACGTAGGGGAGGGGGGCACTGAAGCTTTCTTT. It translates to CASARNVGEGGTEAFF. V usage is TRBV12-5 and J usage is TRBJ1-1; D might be TRBD1 (6 bases). CDR1 is LGHNT, CDR2 FRNRAP, per germline. Trimming removed 7 bases from V and 4 bases from J, with 22 bases in between. The CDR3 is 16 amino acids. The variable domain in full, with the rest retrieved from reference TRBV12-5 and TRBJ1-1, is DARVTQTPRHKVTEMGQEVTMRCQPILGHNTVFWYRQTMMQGLELLAYFRNRAPLDDSGMPKDRFSAEMPDATLATLKIQPSEPRDSAVYFCASARNVGEGGTEAFFGQGTRLTVV.

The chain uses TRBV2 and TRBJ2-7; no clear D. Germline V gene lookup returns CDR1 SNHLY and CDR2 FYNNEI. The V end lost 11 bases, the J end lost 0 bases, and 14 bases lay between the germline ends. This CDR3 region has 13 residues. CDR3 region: CALRSASSYEQYF. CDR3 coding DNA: TGTGCCCTTAGGAGCGCGAGCTCCTACGAGCAGTACTTC.

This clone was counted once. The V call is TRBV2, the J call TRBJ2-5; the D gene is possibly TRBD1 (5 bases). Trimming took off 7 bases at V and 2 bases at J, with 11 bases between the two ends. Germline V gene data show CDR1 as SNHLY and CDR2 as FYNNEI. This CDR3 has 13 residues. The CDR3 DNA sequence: TGTGCCAGCACCGGACACGTGCAAGAGACCCAGTACTTC. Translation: CASTGHVQETQYF.

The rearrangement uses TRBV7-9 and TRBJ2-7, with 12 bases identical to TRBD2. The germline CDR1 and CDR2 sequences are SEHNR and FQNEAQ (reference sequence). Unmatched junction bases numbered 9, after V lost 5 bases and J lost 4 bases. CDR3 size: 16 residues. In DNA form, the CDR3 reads TGTGCCAGCAGCCCTAGGACTAGCGGGACGACGTACGAGCAGTACTTC. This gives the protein CASSPRTSGTTYEQYF.

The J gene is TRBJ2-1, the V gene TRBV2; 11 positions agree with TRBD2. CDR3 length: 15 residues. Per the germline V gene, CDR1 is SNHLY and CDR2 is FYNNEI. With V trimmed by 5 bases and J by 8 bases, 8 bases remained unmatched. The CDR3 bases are TGTGCCAGCAGTCCGCTAGCGGGAGGCCTATATGAGCAGTTCTTC. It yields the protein CASSPLAGGLYEQFF.

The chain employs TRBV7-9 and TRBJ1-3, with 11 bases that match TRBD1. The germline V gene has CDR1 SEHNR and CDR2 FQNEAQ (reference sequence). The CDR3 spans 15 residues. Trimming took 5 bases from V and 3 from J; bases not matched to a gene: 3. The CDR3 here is CASSVGTGGGNTIYF. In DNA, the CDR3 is TGTGCCAGCAGCGTCGGGACAGGGGGTGGAAACACCATATATTTT. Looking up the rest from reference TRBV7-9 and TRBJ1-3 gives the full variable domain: DTGVSQNPRHKITKRGQNVTFRCDPISEHNRLYWYRQTLGQGPEFLTYFQNEAQLEKSRLLSDRFSAERPKGSFSTLEIQRTEQGDSAMYLCASSVGTGGGNTIYFGEGSWLTVV.

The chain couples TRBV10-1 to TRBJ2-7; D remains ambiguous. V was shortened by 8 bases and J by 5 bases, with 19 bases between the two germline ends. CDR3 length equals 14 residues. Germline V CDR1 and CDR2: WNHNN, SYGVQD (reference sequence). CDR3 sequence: CASSESTPTDEQYF. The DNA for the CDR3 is TGCGCCAGCTCAGAAAGTACACCGACTGACGAGCAGTACTTC.

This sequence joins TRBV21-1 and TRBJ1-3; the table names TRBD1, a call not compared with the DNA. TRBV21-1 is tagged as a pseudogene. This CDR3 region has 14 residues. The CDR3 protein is CASTGTLSGNTIYF. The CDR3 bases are TGTGCCAGCACCGGGACACTCTCTGGAAACACCATATATTTT.

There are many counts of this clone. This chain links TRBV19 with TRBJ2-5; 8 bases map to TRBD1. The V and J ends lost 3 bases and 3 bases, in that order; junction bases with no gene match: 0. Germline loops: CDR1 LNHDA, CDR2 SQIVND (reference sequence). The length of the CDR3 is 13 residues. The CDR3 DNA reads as TGTGCCAGTAGTATGGACAGGGAAGAGACCCAGTACTTC. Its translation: CASSMDREETQYF.

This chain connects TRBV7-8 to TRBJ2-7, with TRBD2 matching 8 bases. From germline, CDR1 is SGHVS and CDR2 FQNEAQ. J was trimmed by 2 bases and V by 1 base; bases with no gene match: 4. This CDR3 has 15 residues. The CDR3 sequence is CASSLGAGGAYEQYF. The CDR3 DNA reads TGTGCCAGCAGCTTAGGTGCGGGGGGAGCCTACGAGCAGTACTTC.

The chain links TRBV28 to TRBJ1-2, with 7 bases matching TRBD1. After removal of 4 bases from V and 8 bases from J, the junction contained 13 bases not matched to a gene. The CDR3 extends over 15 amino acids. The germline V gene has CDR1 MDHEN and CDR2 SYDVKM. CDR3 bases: TGTGCCAGCAGTTCGACAGGGTACATAACTATGGGCTACACCTTC. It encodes CASSSTGYITMGYTF.

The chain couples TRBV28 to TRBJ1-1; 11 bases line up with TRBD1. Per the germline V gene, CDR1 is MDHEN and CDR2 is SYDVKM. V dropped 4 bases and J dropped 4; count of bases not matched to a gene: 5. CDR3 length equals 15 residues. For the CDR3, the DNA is TGTGCCAGCAGTTCTGGGGGGACAGGGGGCACTGAAGCTTTCTTT. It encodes CASSSGGTGGTEAFF.

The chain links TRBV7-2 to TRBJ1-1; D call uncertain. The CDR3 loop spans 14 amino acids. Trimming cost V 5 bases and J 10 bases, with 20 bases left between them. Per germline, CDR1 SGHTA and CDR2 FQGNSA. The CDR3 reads CASSPQVVEGRAFF. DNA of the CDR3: TGTGCCAGCAGCCCCCAGGTCGTGGAGGGTCGAGCTTTCTTT.

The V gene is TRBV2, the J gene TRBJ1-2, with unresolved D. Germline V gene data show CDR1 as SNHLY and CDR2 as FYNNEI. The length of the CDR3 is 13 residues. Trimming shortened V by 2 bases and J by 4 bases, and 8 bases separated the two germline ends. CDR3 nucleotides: TGTGCCAGCAGTGAATTGTCTTTCTATGGCTACACCTTC. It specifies CASSELSFYGYTF.

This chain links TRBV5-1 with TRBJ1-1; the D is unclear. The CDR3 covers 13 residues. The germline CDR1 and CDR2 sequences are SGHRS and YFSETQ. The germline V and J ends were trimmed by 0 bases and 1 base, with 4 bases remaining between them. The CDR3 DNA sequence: TGCGCCAGCAGCTTGGCCAGGAACACTGAAGCTTTCTTT. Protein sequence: CASSLARNTEAFF.

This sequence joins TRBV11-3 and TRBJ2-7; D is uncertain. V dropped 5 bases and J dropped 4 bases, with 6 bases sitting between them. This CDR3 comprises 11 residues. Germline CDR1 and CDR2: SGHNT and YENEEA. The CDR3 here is CASSVGYEQYF. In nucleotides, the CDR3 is TGTGCCAGCAGCGTCGGTTACGAGCAGTACTTC.

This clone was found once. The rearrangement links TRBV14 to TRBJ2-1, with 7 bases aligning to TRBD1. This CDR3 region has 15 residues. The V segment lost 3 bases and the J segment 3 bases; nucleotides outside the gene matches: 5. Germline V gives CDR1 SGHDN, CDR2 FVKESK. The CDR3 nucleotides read TGTGCCAGCAGCCATAGACAGGGATACTACAATGAGCAGTTCTTC. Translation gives CASSHRQGYYNEQFF.

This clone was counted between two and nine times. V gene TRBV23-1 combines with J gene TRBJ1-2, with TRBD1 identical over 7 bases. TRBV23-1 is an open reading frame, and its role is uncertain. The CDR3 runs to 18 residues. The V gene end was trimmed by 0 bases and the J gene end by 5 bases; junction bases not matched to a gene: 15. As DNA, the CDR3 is TGCGCCAGCAGTCAATCCTGCGCTACAGGGGATTGGGCTTATGGCTACACCTTC. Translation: CASSQSCATGDWAYGYTF.